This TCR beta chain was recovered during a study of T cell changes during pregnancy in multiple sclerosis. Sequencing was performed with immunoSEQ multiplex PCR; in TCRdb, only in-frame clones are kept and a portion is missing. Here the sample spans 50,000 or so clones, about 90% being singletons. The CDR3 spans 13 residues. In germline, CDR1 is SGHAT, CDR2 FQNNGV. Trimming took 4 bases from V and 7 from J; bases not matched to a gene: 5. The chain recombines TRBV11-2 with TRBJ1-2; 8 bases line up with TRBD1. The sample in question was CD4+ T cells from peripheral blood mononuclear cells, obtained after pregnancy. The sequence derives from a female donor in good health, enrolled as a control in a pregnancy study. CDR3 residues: CASSSGQGRGYTF. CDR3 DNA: TGTGCCAGCAGCTCCGGACAGGGCCGTGGCTACACCTTC.